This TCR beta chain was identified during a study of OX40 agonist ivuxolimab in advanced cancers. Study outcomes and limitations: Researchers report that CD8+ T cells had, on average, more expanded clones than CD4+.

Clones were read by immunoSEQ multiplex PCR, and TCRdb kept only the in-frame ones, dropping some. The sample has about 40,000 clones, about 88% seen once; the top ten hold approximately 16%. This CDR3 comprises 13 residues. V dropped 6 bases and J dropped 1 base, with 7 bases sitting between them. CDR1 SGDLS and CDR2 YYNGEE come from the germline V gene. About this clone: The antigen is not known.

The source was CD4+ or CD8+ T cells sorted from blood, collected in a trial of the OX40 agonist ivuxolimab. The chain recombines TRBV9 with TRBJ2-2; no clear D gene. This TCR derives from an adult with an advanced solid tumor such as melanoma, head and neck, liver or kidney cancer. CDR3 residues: CASNNVNTGELFF. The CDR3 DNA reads TGTGCCAGCAATAACGTGAACACCGGGGAGCTGTTTTTT.